Shown below are 29 T cell receptor beta chains from a single sample sequenced in a study of blood T cell repertoires in COVID-19. Assay used: immunoSEQ multiplex PCR; TCRdb lists only in-frame clones, some missing. The sample shows some 120,000 clones, less than 95% of them seen only once. The sample comprised peripheral blood. Receptor source: a human donor with active COVID-19. The donor label of this sample is uncertain.

Turning to this clone: One end of the junction is discordant with germline, which a read error may explain. The chain couples TRBV5-1 to TRBJ1-2; 7 nucleotides match TRBD1. The V gene's germline CDR1 is SGHRS and CDR2 YFSETQ. The CDR3 totals 15 residues. The CDR3 region has the DNA TGCGCCAGCAGCTATGAAGGGACAGCTAAATATGGCTACACCTTC. This codes for CASSYEGTAKYGYTF. Supplemented by reference TRBV5-1 and TRBJ1-2, the full variable domain reads KAGVTQTPRYLIKTRGQQVTLSCSPISGHRSVSWYQQTPGQGLQFLFEYFSETQRNKGNFPGRFSGRQFSNSRSEMNVSTLELGDSALYLCASSYEGTAKYGYTFGSGTRLTVV.

The count of this clone is one. This chain uses TRBV25-1 with TRBJ2-5; tentatively, D is TRBD1 (5 bases). Germline values: CDR1 MGHDK, CDR2 SYGVNS. The CDR3 is 15 amino acids. V shed 10 bases and J shed 0 bases, with 18 bases lying between them. The CDR3 loop reads CATQKFGHNQETQYF. The CDR3, as DNA: TGTGCCACCCAGAAATTTGGACATAACCAAGAGACCCAGTACTTC. The whole variable domain, remainder taken from reference TRBV25-1 and TRBJ2-5, is EADIYQTPRYLVIGTGKKITLECSQTMGHDKMYWYQQDPGMELHLIHYSYGVNSTEKGDLSSESTVSRIRTEHFPLTLESARPSHTSQYLCATQKFGHNQETQYFGPGTRLLVL.

This chain links TRBV5-1 with TRBJ2-3; a possible D gene is TRBD1 (7 bases). Trimming left V 4 bases short and J 3 bases short, with 15 bases between. The CDR3 length is 15 residues. From germline, CDR1 is SGHRS and CDR2 YFSETQ. The CDR3 DNA sequence: TGCGCCAGCAGCGGGGGGACAGTTCCGACAGATACGCAGTATTTT. This codes for CASSGGTVPTDTQYF.

The rearrangement links TRBV9 to TRBJ1-4; no firm D call. Germline CDR1 is SGDLS and CDR2 is YYNGEE. The CDR3 has 15 residues. V was pared by 0 bases and J by 1 base, with 7 bases between. The CDR3 region is CASSVGEGTNEKLFF. Here the CDR3 DNA reads TGTGCCAGCAGCGTAGGCGAGGGAACTAATGAAAAACTGTTTTTT.

This clone has only one observation. This sequence joins TRBV11-3 and TRBJ2-1; 8 bases match TRBD2. There are 15 residues in the CDR3. From germline, CDR1 is SGHNT and CDR2 YENEEA. With 4 bases clipped from V and 5 bases from J, the junction kept 7 bases outside the gene matches. The CDR3 protein is CASSSGLEPHNEQFF. The CDR3 coding sequence is TGTGCCAGCAGCTCGGGACTAGAACCTCACAATGAGCAGTTCTTC.

The CDR3 spells CASSLRVGGGAYEQYF. In DNA form, the CDR3 reads TGTGCCAGCAGCCTGAGGGTTGGAGGGGGCGCGTACGAGCAGTACTTC. The chain is built from TRBV5-5 and TRBJ2-7, with D possibly matching TRBD1 (7 bases). The CDR3 has 16 residues. V shed 4 bases and J shed 4 bases, with 21 bases lying between them. The germline gives CDR1 SGHKS, CDR2 YYEKEE (reference sequence).

This chain joins TRBV7-2 and TRBJ2-7, with D hard to call. V dropped 1 base and J dropped 0 bases, with 13 bases sitting between them. This CDR3 is built from 16 residues. Germline-derived CDR1 and CDR2 are SGHTA and FQGNSA. CDR3 nucleotides: TGTGCCAGCAGCTTAGACTCCGGGTCTTCCTCCTACGAGCAGTACTTC. Protein product: CASSLDSGSSSYEQYF.

J is TRBJ2-3 and V is TRBV7-8; 11 positions agree with TRBD2. V was clipped by 5 bases and J by 2 bases; unmatched bases: 9. In germline, CDR1 is SGHVS, CDR2 FQNEAQ. This CDR3 spans 17 amino acids. The chain's CDR3 is CASSPKRLAGITDTQYF. The CDR3 DNA follows: TGTGCCAGCAGCCCCAAACGACTAGCGGGGATCACAGATACGCAGTATTTT.

The rearrangement uses TRBV5-5 and TRBJ2-7; 11 bases are a match to TRBD1. The CDR3 consists of 14 residues. V shed 3 bases and J 7 bases; nucleotides not matched to a gene: 6. In germline, CDR1 is SGHKS, CDR2 YYEKEE (reference sequence). Written as DNA, the CDR3 is TGTGCCAGCAGCTCCAGGACAGGGGGCGCGGAGCAGTACTTC. Encoded protein: CASSSRTGGAEQYF. The whole variable domain, filled in from reference TRBV5-5 and TRBJ2-7, reads DAGVTQSPTHLIKTRGQQVTLRCSPISGHKSVSWYQQVLGQGPQFIFQYYEKEERGRGNFPDRFSARQFPNYSSELNVNALLLGDSALYLCASSSRTGGAEQYFGPGTRLTVT.

The chain is built from TRBV19 and TRBJ1-3; no firm D call. The CDR3 is made up of 16 amino acids. V was trimmed by 4 bases and J by 0 bases, leaving 13 bases between them. CDR1 and CDR2 (germline): LNHDA, SQIVND (reference sequence). CDR3 in DNA: TGTGCCAGTAGTACCCTCCCGGGTTCCTCTGGAAACACCATATATTTT. Its translation is CASSTLPGSSGNTIYF.

This sequence joins TRBV19 and TRBJ2-1; D perhaps matches TRBD2 (7 bases). V lost 5 bases, J lost 0 bases, and 17 bases lay in between. CDR3 length equals 17 residues. Germline loops: CDR1 LNHDA, CDR2 SQIVND (reference sequence). The CDR3 loop reads CASSSRGGLSSYNEQFF. In DNA form, the CDR3 reads TGTGCCAGTAGTTCTAGGGGGGGCCTGAGCTCCTACAATGAGCAGTTCTTC.

CDR3 DNA sequence: TGTGCCAGCAGTTCCGGGACAGGGGGAAATGAGCAGTTCTTC. Protein sequence: CASSSGTGGNEQFF. The rearrangement uses TRBV14 and TRBJ2-1; 11 bases line up with TRBD1. CDR3 length: 14 amino acids. The trim removed 6 bases at V and 7 bases at J, leaving 5 bases unmatched. Germline V gene sequence: CDR1 SGHDN, CDR2 FVKESK.

J is TRBJ1-2 and V is TRBV7-8; D is possibly TRBD1 (6 bases). In germline, CDR1 is SGHVS, CDR2 FQNEAQ. The ends were cut back, 1 base at V and 4 bases at J, with 10 bases in the middle. CDR3 size: 14 residues. The CDR3 protein is CASSLDGQIYGYTF. Written as DNA, the CDR3 is TGTGCCAGCAGCTTAGACGGACAGATCTATGGCTACACCTTC.

This chain uses TRBV7-2 with TRBJ2-7; 10 nucleotides align to TRBD2. The CDR3 totals 15 residues. The junction had 8 bases not matched to a gene; V was cut back by 5 bases and J by 4 bases. CDR1 SGHTA and CDR2 FQGNSA come from the germline V gene. CDR3 DNA sequence: TGTGCCAGCAGCCTTTTAGCGGGGGGTCCTTACGAGCAGTACTTC. Its translation is CASSLLAGGPYEQYF.

This clone was observed a handful of times. The chain carries TRBV19 and TRBJ1-5; 10 positions match TRBD1. Germline lookup yields CDR1 LNHDA and CDR2 SQIVND (reference sequence). CDR3 length: 18 amino acids. With V trimmed by 5 bases and J by 7 bases, 17 bases remained unmatched. Here the CDR3 DNA reads TGTGCCAGTAGTCCAAGGGACAGGGGCTCCCCATTTACACAGCCCCAGCATTTT. Its protein is CASSPRDRGSPFTQPQHF.

This clone appeared once. J is TRBJ1-5 and V is TRBV7-6; D may be TRBD1 (5 bases). This CDR3 has 16 residues. The V gene's germline CDR1 is SGHVS and CDR2 FNYEAQ. V was cut by 1 base and J by 0 bases, with 10 bases left in between. DNA of the CDR3: TGTGCCAGCAGCTTAGGGGCAGGGAATAGCAATCAGCCCCAGCATTTT. Protein sequence: CASSLGAGNSNQPQHF.

The chain links TRBV10-3 to TRBJ2-7, with 8 bases matching TRBD1. V lost 1 base and J lost 2; bases outside the gene matches: 4. The CDR3 loop spans 15 amino acids. CDR1 is ENHRY and CDR2 is SYGVKD in the germline V gene. The CDR3 loop reads CAISEWAGGPYEQYF. In DNA form, the CDR3 reads TGTGCCATCAGTGAGTGGGCAGGGGGCCCCTACGAGCAGTACTTC.

For the CDR3, the DNA is TGTGCTAGTGGTTTGACACCGCCGGGACAGGTCGAGCAGTACTTC. It specifies CASGLTPPGQVEQYF. This chain joins TRBV12-5 and TRBJ2-7; TRBD1 aligns across 8 bases. Trimming at V came to 2 bases and at J to 6 bases, leaving 9 bases not matched to a gene. The CDR3 consists of 15 residues. Germline-derived CDR1 and CDR2 are LGHNT and FRNRAP.

The chain has TRBV5-1 and TRBJ1-4, with TRBD1 identical over 11 bases. Germline CDR1 is SGHRS and CDR2 is YFSETQ. V lost 0 bases, J lost 5 bases, and 0 bases stayed unmatched. CDR3 length: 15 amino acids. The CDR3 DNA sequence: TGCGCCAGCAGCTTGGGGGACAGGGGGAATGAAAAACTGTTTTTT. Protein product: CASSLGDRGNEKLFF.

CDR3 amino acids: CASSLGDRAEETQYF. In nucleotides, the CDR3 is TGTGCCAGCAGCTTGGGGGACAGGGCCGAAGAGACCCAGTACTTC. V and J are TRBV5-4 and TRBJ2-5; TRBD1 matches at 9 bases. This CDR3 region has 15 residues. Trimming at V came to 0 bases and at J to 3 bases, leaving 3 bases not matched to a gene. From germline, CDR1 is SGHNT and CDR2 YYREEE (reference sequence).

This clone was detected only once. The chain joins TRBV15 to TRBJ2-2; the D gene is possibly TRBD1 (7 bases). Trimming took 3 bases from V and 2 from J, leaving 13 bases between them. The germline CDR1 and CDR2 sequences are LNHNV and YYDKDF (reference sequence). The CDR3 has 16 amino acids. CDR3 residues: CATSSGGTANTGELFF. CDR3 bases: TGTGCCACCAGCAGCGGAGGGACAGCTAACACCGGGGAGCTGTTTTTT.

The CDR3 loop is CASRGDREGEAFF. The CDR3 nucleotides read TGTGCCAGCAGGGGGGACAGGGAGGGTGAAGCTTTCTTT. This chain uses TRBV21-1 with TRBJ1-1; the DNA was not compared with TRBD1, the D call given in the table. TRBV21-1 is marked as a pseudogene. The CDR3 sequence is 13 residues long.

The chain links TRBV7-3 to TRBJ2-7, with 11 nucleotides matching TRBD1. The CDR3 totals 14 residues. Germline loops: CDR1 SGHTA, CDR2 FQGTGA. V gave up 5 bases and J gave up 5 bases; unmatched junction bases: 5. The CDR3 DNA is TGTGCCAGCAGCATCGGGACAGGGGGTCACGAGCAGTACTTC. This translates into CASSIGTGGHEQYF. The whole variable domain, remainder taken from reference TRBV7-3 and TRBJ2-7, is GAGVSQTPSNKVTEKGKYVELRCDPISGHTALYWYRQSLGQGPEFLIYFQGTGAADDSGLPNDRFFAVRPEGSVSTLKIQRTERGDSAVYLCASSIGTGGHEQYFGPGTRLTVT.

The chain recombines TRBV6-5 with TRBJ1-1; TRBD1 matches 8 bases. Germline V gives CDR1 MNHEY, CDR2 SVGAGI. V shed 7 bases, J shed 6 bases, and the junction held 10 bases outside the gene matches. The CDR3 consists of 14 residues. CDR3 loop: CASTGAQGASEAFF. CDR3 coding DNA: TGTGCCAGCACCGGGGCTCAGGGGGCCTCTGAAGCTTTCTTT.

V is TRBV9 and J is TRBJ1-2; the match to TRBD1 covers 12 bases. V lost 7 bases, J lost 3 bases, and 16 bases stayed unmatched. The CDR3 extends over 18 amino acids. CDR1 and CDR2 from the germline V gene are SGDLS and YYNGEE. The CDR3 region is CASSHPRDRGLLYYGYTF. The CDR3 DNA is TGTGCCAGCTCCCATCCCCGGGACAGGGGGCTCCTTTACTATGGCTACACCTTC.

The chain has TRBV5-6 and TRBJ1-5; a possible D gene is TRBD1 (5 bases). With 3 bases removed from V and 0 bases from J, the gap between germline ends came to 16 bases. There are 17 residues in the CDR3. Germline V gene data show CDR1 as SGHDT and CDR2 as YYEEEE. The CDR3 here is CASSSRGRVGSNQPQHF. The CDR3 DNA reads as TGTGCCAGCAGCTCGAGAGGCAGGGTGGGTAGCAATCAGCCCCAGCATTTT.

The gene calls are TRBV7-2 and TRBJ1-1, with a possible D match to TRBD1 (6 bases). Germline CDR1 is SGHTA and CDR2 is FQGNSA. Trimming removed 5 bases at V and 2 bases at J, with 15 bases between. This CDR3 contains 15 residues. CDR3 sequence reads: CASSLQGVINTEAFF. CDR3 bases: TGTGCCAGCAGCCTACAGGGCGTTATCAACACTGAAGCTTTCTTT.

The chain carries TRBV7-8 and TRBJ1-5; D perhaps matches TRBD1 (5 bases). This CDR3 region has 17 residues. The V gene lost 2 bases and the J gene lost 2 bases, with 16 bases spanning the gap. Germline CDR1 SGHVS, CDR2 FQNEAQ. CDR3 nucleotides: TGTGCCAGCAGCTTACAGGGTCCCTTTAGTGGCAATCAGCCCCAGCATTTT. Translated: CASSLQGPFSGNQPQHF.

The chain links TRBV3-1 (or the pseudogene TRBV3-2) to TRBJ1-6; D is uncertain. V lost 0 bases to trimming and J lost 14 bases, with 14 bases between them. Germline V gene data show CDR1 as LGHDT and CDR2 as YNNKEL (reference sequence). CDR3 length: 14 amino acids. The DNA of the CDR3 is TGTGCCAGCAGCCAAGAAACACCACCAATCACCCTCCACTTT. Encoded protein: CASSQETPPITLHF.